The 22 T cell receptor beta chains presented below share a single source sample, sequenced in a study of somatic mutations in cytotoxic T cells in rheumatoid arthritis. Sequencing used immunoSEQ multiplex PCR; TCRdb keeps in-frame clones, though not all of them. Counted here are about 18,000 clones, over 70% occurring once; the ten biggest clones make up more than 7%. Sample: CD8+ T cells sorted from blood. Receptors were obtained from an adult with rheumatoid arthritis.

The chain uses TRBV9 and TRBJ2-2; possible D gene TRBD1, 6 bases. The V end was cut by 0 bases, the J end by 2 bases, with 14 bases between. This CDR3 region has 17 residues. Per germline, CDR1 SGDLS and CDR2 YYNGEE. The CDR3 DNA reads as TGTGCCAGCAGCGTAGCTCAGCGGACAGCCAACACCGGGGAGCTGTTTTTT. This translates into CASSVAQRTANTGELFF.

The J gene is TRBJ1-3, the V gene TRBV27; D is ambiguous. Germline assignment: CDR1 MNHEY and CDR2 SMNVEV (reference sequence). This CDR3 has 14 residues. V was pared by 8 bases and J by 1 base, with 12 bases between. CDR3 in amino acids: CASGKGSSGNTIYF. CDR3 bases: TGTGCCAGCGGGAAAGGGAGTTCTGGAAACACCATATATTTT.

V is TRBV7-8 and J is TRBJ1-5; D is uncertain. The CDR3 is made up of 14 amino acids. Trimming pared 4 bases from V and 2 bases from J, leaving 9 bases between. Germline CDR1 SGHVS, CDR2 FQNEAQ. In DNA form, the CDR3 reads TGTGCCAGCAGCTACCTCGGTGGCAATCAGCCCCAGCATTTT. Translated, it gives CASSYLGGNQPQHF.

This chain uses TRBV13 with TRBJ2-3; 13 nucleotides agree with TRBD2. The germline V gene encodes CDR1 PRHDT and CDR2 FYEKMQ (reference sequence). With 2 bases clipped from V and 4 bases from J, the junction kept 6 bases outside the gene matches. The CDR3 has 17 residues. The CDR3 protein is CASSLRDGLAGADTQYF. CDR3 nucleotide sequence: TGTGCCAGCAGCTTAAGAGATGGACTAGCGGGAGCAGATACGCAGTATTTT. The whole variable domain, remainder taken from reference TRBV13 and TRBJ2-3, is AAGVIQSPRHLIKEKRETATLKCYPIPRHDTVYWYQQGPGQDPQFLISFYEKMQSDKGSIPDRFSAQQFSDYHSELNMSSLELGDSALYFCASSLRDGLAGADTQYFGPGTRLTVL.

This clone was picked up one time. This chain connects TRBV27 to TRBJ2-2; a possible D gene is TRBD1 (6 bases). The CDR3 extends over 16 amino acids. Between the trimmed V and J ends, which lost 2 bases and 3 bases, there was a span of 13 bases. Germline CDR1 MNHEY, CDR2 SMNVEV (reference sequence). This chain's CDR3 is CASSLAQGLDTGELFF. DNA of the CDR3: TGTGCCAGCAGTTTAGCGCAGGGGTTGGACACCGGGGAGCTGTTTTTT.

The chain links TRBV6-1 to TRBJ2-2; a possible D gene is TRBD1 (5 bases). V was trimmed by 8 bases and J by 3 bases, leaving 13 bases between them. The CDR3 is 14 residues long. Germline loops: CDR1 MNHNS, CDR2 SASEGT. The CDR3 nucleotides are TGTGCCAGCGAAAGGCAGGGTGACACCGGGGAGCTGTTTTTT. This encodes CASERQGDTGELFF.

The CDR3 sequence: CASSLVESGTEAFF. The DNA for the CDR3 is TGTGCCAGCAGCTTAGTAGAGTCGGGGACTGAAGCTTTCTTT. This rearrangement joins TRBV7-9 to TRBJ1-1; D remains ambiguous. Germline-derived CDR1 and CDR2 are SEHNR and FQNEAQ (reference sequence). This CDR3 has 14 residues. Trimming cost V 1 base and J 5 bases, with 11 bases left between them.

V usage is TRBV27 and J usage is TRBJ1-2, with D possibly matching TRBD1 (5 bases). This CDR3 spans 14 amino acids. The germline V gene encodes CDR1 MNHEY and CDR2 SMNVEV (reference sequence). Trimming stripped 2 bases from V and 4 bases from J, with 11 bases between. As DNA, the CDR3 is TGTGCCAGCAGTTTAGTGGGGGATCGCTATGGCTACACCTTC. This sequence encodes CASSLVGDRYGYTF.

CDR3 nucleotide sequence: TGTGCCAGCAGCTTCGTCGGGAATCTTTCCTACGAGCAGTACTTC. Translation: CASSFVGNLSYEQYF. J is TRBJ2-7 and V is TRBV5-4, with D possibly being TRBD2 (5 bases). Trimming left V 2 bases short and J 1 base short, with 13 bases between. The CDR3 loop spans 15 amino acids. CDR1 is SGHNT and CDR2 is YYREEE in the germline V gene (reference sequence). Full variable domain (missing parts from reference TRBV5-4 and TRBJ2-7): ETGVTQSPTHLIKTRGQQVTLRCSSQSGHNTVSWYQQALGQGPQFIFQYYREEENGRGNFPPRFSGLQFPNYSSELNVNALELDDSALYLCASSFVGNLSYEQYFGPGTRLTVT.

The chain combines TRBV13 with TRBJ2-2, with TRBD1 matching over 9 bases. J was trimmed by 4 bases and V by 5 bases; bases with no gene match: 5. Per germline, CDR1 PRHDT and CDR2 FYEKMQ (reference sequence). The CDR3 has 15 residues. CDR3 DNA: TGTGCCAGCAGCCAGGGACAGGGTATCACCGGGGAGCTGTTTTTT. It translates to CASSQGQGITGELFF.

The chain uses TRBV4-3 and TRBJ1-1, with D perhaps matching TRBD1 (6 bases). The CDR3 loop spans 12 amino acids. The V end was cut by 4 bases, the J end by 8 bases, with 11 bases between. CDR1 is LGHNA and CDR2 is YSLEER in the germline V gene. The CDR3 region has the DNA TGCGCCAGCAGCCTCGGGACACGGGAAGCTTTCTTT. Translating gives CASSLGTREAFF.

This chain links TRBV4-2 with TRBJ2-1, with no clear D. The germline V gene encodes CDR1 LGHNA and CDR2 YNFKEQ. Deletions cut 1 base from V and 3 bases from J, with 10 bases between. This CDR3 contains 15 residues. The CDR3 sequence is CASSQVLGSYNEQFF. DNA of the CDR3: TGTGCCAGCAGCCAAGTTCTAGGAAGCTACAATGAGCAGTTCTTC.

This clone has only one observation. This CDR3 reads CASSESGDNTDTQYF. CDR3 coding DNA: TGCGCCAGCAGTGAGTCTGGGGACAACACAGATACGCAGTATTTT. V gene TRBV10-2 combines with J gene TRBJ2-3; possibly TRBD1 for D (6 bases). CDR1 WSHSY and CDR2 SAAADI come from the germline V gene. V dropped 0 bases and J dropped 2 bases, with 9 bases sitting between them. This CDR3 is built from 15 residues.

CDR3 residues: CASSQEAGLAGEYEQYF. The CDR3 DNA reads as TGTGCCAGCAGCCAAGAGGCGGGACTAGCGGGGGAGTACGAGCAGTACTTC. This rearrangement joins TRBV4-2 to TRBJ2-7; 14 bases fit TRBD2. The J segment lost 4 bases and the V segment lost 0 bases, leaving 5 bases of the junction unmatched. The CDR3 runs to 17 residues. The germline V gene has CDR1 LGHNA and CDR2 YNFKEQ.

This chain links TRBV27 with TRBJ1-2; D perhaps matches TRBD1 (6 bases). CDR1 and CDR2 from the germline V gene are MNHEY and SMNVEV (reference sequence). V lost 5 bases and J 5 bases, leaving 15 bases between the germline ends. CDR3 length: 14 amino acids. In nucleotides, the CDR3 is TGTGCCAGCAGTCCCGGGACACCCTTTTATGGCTACACCTTC. Protein product: CASSPGTPFYGYTF.

The chain combines TRBV4-3 with TRBJ2-1; no clear D gene. Germline loops: CDR1 LGHNA, CDR2 YSLEER. V dropped 0 bases and J dropped 8 bases, with 14 bases sitting between them. This CDR3 spans 15 amino acids. This CDR3 is CASSQDFQRRDEQFF. Here the CDR3 DNA reads TGCGCCAGCAGCCAAGATTTTCAGAGACGGGATGAGCAGTTCTTC.

The chain joins TRBV7-9 to TRBJ2-7; TRBD1 aligns across 9 bases. The CDR3 is 14 amino acids. V lost 4 bases and J lost 3; bases outside the gene matches: 4. The germline V gene has CDR1 SEHNR and CDR2 FQNEAQ (reference sequence). CDR3 sequence reads: CASSSGTGSYEQYF. CDR3 in DNA: TGTGCCAGCAGCTCAGGGACAGGGAGCTACGAGCAGTACTTC.

The J gene is TRBJ1-2, the V gene TRBV9; the D gene is possibly TRBD1 (5 bases). The CDR3 extends over 14 amino acids. Trimming took 0 bases from V and 2 from J, leaving 8 bases between them. Germline V lookup: CDR1 SGDLS, CDR2 YYNGEE. The CDR3 nucleotides read TGTGCCAGCAGCGTAGATGACAGCAACTATGGCTACACCTTC. It specifies CASSVDDSNYGYTF. Variable domain in full (rest from reference TRBV9 and TRBJ1-2): DSGVTQTPKHLITATGQRVTLRCSPRSGDLSVYWYQQSLDQGLQFLIQYYNGEERAKGNILERFSAQQFPDLHSELNLSSLELGDSALYFCASSVDDSNYGYTFGSGTRLTVV.

The V and J genes are TRBV11-2 and TRBJ2-1; D remains unclear. This CDR3 comprises 11 residues. V dropped 3 bases and J dropped 9 bases, with 6 bases sitting between them. The germline gives CDR1 SGHAT, CDR2 FQNNGV. CDR3 residues: CASSLMVEQFF. The CDR3 coding sequence is TGTGCCAGCAGCTTGATGGTTGAGCAGTTCTTC.

V is TRBV11-2 and J is TRBJ2-7; 9 bases map to TRBD1. J was trimmed by 7 bases and V by 5 bases; bases with no gene match: 6. The CDR3 has 13 amino acids. Germline lookup yields CDR1 SGHAT and CDR2 FQNNGV. CDR3 nucleotides: TGTGCCAGCAGCCTACAGGGGGCTGGGGAGCAGTACTTC. The encoded protein is CASSLQGAGEQYF.

This chain uses TRBV19 with TRBJ2-3; perhaps TRBD1 as D (5 bases). With 11 bases removed from V and 2 bases from J, the gap between germline ends came to 11 bases. The V gene's germline CDR1 is LNHDA and CDR2 SQIVND (reference sequence). The CDR3 sequence is 12 residues long. CDR3 coding DNA: TGTGCCTCCAGGGCCAACACAGATACGCAGTATTTT. Protein product: CASRANTDTQYF.

This clone has only one observation. The V and J genes are TRBV2 and TRBJ2-2; maybe TRBD1 (6 bases). This CDR3 is built from 13 residues. CDR1 and CDR2 from the germline V gene are SNHLY and FYNNEI. Trimming took off 5 bases at V and 5 bases at J, with 9 bases between the two ends. For the CDR3, the DNA is TGTGCCAGCAGTACAGGGTGGACCGGGGAGCTGTTTTTT. This encodes CASSTGWTGELFF.